The source of this TCR beta chain is a study of shared clonotypes between healthy human individuals (dated by TCRdb to between 2020 and 2021). Regarding the complete study: A couple of women and a few men aged 18 to 49 years were included in the cohort. For each donor, CD4 naive and CD4 memory were each run on three plates, CD8 naive on two plates, and CD8 memory on one plate. Blood TCR repertoires of about five healthy adults were deeply sequenced to estimate repertoire size and the extent of clonotype sharing between individuals. To increase sequencing depth and limit assay-specific biases, different laboratories used diverse techniques to prepare libraries and sequence TCR repertoires. Leukapheresis yielded between about 0.85 and 10 billion PBMCs per donor. Broader findings and caveats from the paper: When a few donors were compared, the shared fraction of clonotypes was about 5.2% for naive CD4, approximately 3.5% for naive CD8, 2.3% for memory CD4, and 0.35% to 0.4% for memory CD8. Naive subsets generally had larger estimated clonotype richness than memory subsets. Pairwise subsampling led to the expectation that sequencing depth would affect the degree of clonotype sharing among donors. Compared with non-shared clonotypes, clonotypes shared by all four sorted-subset donors had higher generation probabilities. The genetic and exposure-history diversity represented was limited by the small number of donors. Incomplete sequencing was indicated by rarefaction of sorted-subset datasets, despite the large sequencing depth. Sampling was restricted to blood, and TCR repertoires in tissues likely differ from the TCR repertoires found in blood.

V is pruned by 0 bases and J by 6 bases, leaving 4 bases of the junction without a gene match. The CDR3, from cysteine to phenylalanine, totals 14 residues. Only the CDR3 DNA stays, 42 bases, in frame from base 1. The germline V gene provides CDR1 SGHTA and CDR2 FQGNSA. With respect to this clone: Its target antigen remains unknown. Within one base of it there is no much larger clone, and no base qualities were kept.

TCR CDR3 regions were amplified from genomic DNA by multiplex PCR using the deep immunoSEQ assay. Extracted genomic DNA from each cell subset was distributed evenly across all wells of several immunoSEQ 96-well plates, and each plate was treated as a replicate. For sorted subsets, each replicate PCR was loaded with about 0.2 ug genomic DNA, equivalent to 30,000 or so T cell genomes. Purified libraries were measured with a Qubit 3.0 fluorometer, size-checked on a Bioanalyzer 2100, and measured again with the KAPA Library Quantification kit. A separate single-read 150-cycle Illumina NextSeq 550 flow cell was used to sequence each immunoSEQ 96-well plate. Per the source publication's procedure: Because the immunoSEQ output included only junctional sequences and no quality scores, the filtering could not be the same as the filtering used for full-length reads. Sequences were annotated with PyIR, a Python wrapper for IgBLAST v1.9, and V/J genes and CDR3 were assigned using IMGT germline references. Reads with weak V/J assignments (E-value above 1e-6), missing CDR3, stop codons, out-of-frame junctions, or ambiguous translated residues were removed. V3J clonotypes were defined as sequences sharing the same inferred V gene, J gene, and CDR3 amino acid sequence. Percentage overlap between repertoires was calculated by dividing the number of shared unique clonotypes by the size of the smaller repertoire. Richness of each repertoire was evaluated using RTK rarefaction, the Chao1 estimator, and Recon v2.1 estimates of unobserved clonotypes. OLGA was used to compute generation probabilities for all TCRbeta clonotypes that the gDNA method yielded from a handful of donors. The clones in this table, taken by TCRdb from immuneACCESS, are in-frame only. Not every clone is retained; where verified, under half of the shortfall comes from an unresolved V gene, and the cause of the rest is unknown. The DNA gave D and trimming, while V, J and clone size come from that table. This sample gives a few million clones in total; roughly nine tenths of them show up just once. Together, the top ten hold 0.11% to 0.15% of the sample.

The donors were healthy, HIV-negative adults with no recently reported acute infections or vaccinations. Every donor was a Caucasian adult residing in Nashville, Tennessee, USA. CD4+ T cells were enriched by magnetic negative selection, after which naive cells were positively selected on CD45RA and the negative fraction was taken as the memory subset. Blood was obtained by leukapheresis, after which PBMCs were separated by Ficoll-Histopaque density gradient centrifugation and cryopreserved in liquid nitrogen vapor phase. Purity and quantity of every magnetically sorted T cell population were checked by analytical flow cytometry. Genomic DNA was isolated from each sorted fraction and quantified by UV absorbance on a Nanodrop 2000c.

The receptor's source is a man younger than 35 in good health. Recombination joined TRBV7-2 with TRBJ2-5; 7 bases in the junction line up with TRBD1. The specimen was naive CD4+ T cells sorted from blood. In light of the paper, this sample's cell subset or site label describes: CD45RA+ positively selected. Here the CDR3 is given as CASSLATGSKTQYF. DNA sequence: TGTGCCAGCAGCTTAGCGACAGGGTCGAAGACCCAGTACTTC.